This T cell receptor beta chain was documented in a study of cytomegalovirus exposure and HLA in healthy donors. Whole-study context: Researchers previously reported finding just under 120 million unique TCR beta sequences from 170 million or so T cells. Study observations and caveats: Published work reported that the classifier diagnosed cytomegalovirus status with high specificity and sensitivity. The study designated 164 TCR beta chains cytomegalovirus-associated. Compared with the approximately 700-donor mean, an Asian-associated ancestry cluster reportedly had fewer N-insertions, according to a later analysis.

The PCR had 60 Vbeta and 13 Jbeta primers. The assay was immunoSEQ multiplex PCR, and TCRdb's table has in-frame clones only and misses some. Of some 150,000 clones listed, 75% were seen once; the top ten hold about 3.5%. Worth noting for this clone: The antigen is unknown.

The CDR3 has 15 amino acids. The germline CDR1 and CDR2 sequences are MGHRA and YSYEKL. The chain has TRBV4-1 and TRBJ2-5; D possibly corresponds to TRBD2 (5 bases). The J call may be wrong; the DNA end is better matched by TRBJ2-7. This TCR was sampled from a man aged 35 to 55 in good health and CMV-seronegative. The sequenced material came from PBMCs. CDR3 protein: CASSQGPVDYYEQYF. The CDR3 region has the DNA TGCGCCAGCAGCCAAGGCCCCGTAGACTACTACGAGCAGTACTTC.